This TCR beta chain comes out of a study of shared clonotypes between healthy human individuals. Study results and caveats: The genetic and exposure-history diversity represented was limited by few donors.

CDR1 and CDR2 (germline): SNHLY, FYNNEI. The V end was cut by 5 bases, the J end by 0 bases, with 11 bases between. The CDR3 spans 15 residues. None of the donors, who were healthy HIV-negative adults, had recently had acute infections or vaccinations. The test was conducted at deep level. Unsorted PBMCs provided DNA that was sequenced on ten immunoSEQ deep assay plates. The repertoire was sequenced with immunoSEQ multiplex PCR; TCRdb's copy has only in-frame clones and lacks some. This sample carries some 530,000 clones, over 70% of them seen once, and the ten largest clones take roughly 13%. As for this clone: The antigen is unknown.

The sequence was obtained from a woman in her thirties or forties in good health. Some clones in this sample may be carry-over from other donors' samples. Sequencing was done on a sample of PBMCs. This chain links TRBV2 with TRBJ1-5; D call uncertain. The CDR3 DNA is TGTGCCAGCAGTACCCGTTGGGGTAGCAATCAGCCCCAGCATTTT. It yields the protein CASSTRWGSNQPQHF.